In this sample, the clone carrying this T cell receptor (beta chain) turned up once. Its antigen is unknown. As for the donors, each was a healthy bone marrow donor. This sample was taken from a study of cytomegalovirus exposure and HLA in healthy donors. V was shortened by 0 bases and J by 6 bases, with 15 bases between the two germline ends. Germline V lookup: CDR1 KGHSH, CDR2 LQKENI. The CDR3 is 15 residues long. PCR was performed using 60 Vbeta and 13 Jbeta primers. Generated by immunoSEQ multiplex PCR, the TCRdb table keeps only in-frame clones and is missing some. The sample holds 100,000 to 150,000 clones, around 68% seen once. Overall study findings and caveats: Segments of the TCR beta V type were, in most cases, productive about 87% or about 30% of the time in an earlier analysis. Reports indicated that the classifier achieved high specificity and sensitivity in diagnosing cytomegalovirus status.

The chain has TRBV18 and TRBJ2-7; the D gene is possibly TRBD1 (6 bases). Sequenced: PBMCs. The TCR comes from a middle-aged man in good health and CMV-seropositive. CDR3 nucleotide sequence: TGTGCCAGCTCACCACCGGAGACAGGTCAGGGCGAGCAGTACTTC. It encodes CASSPPETGQGEQYF.